These 31 T cell receptor beta chains originate from one sample sequenced in a study of blood T cell repertoires in COVID-19. Using immunoSEQ multiplex PCR, the repertoire was profiled, and TCRdb retains in-frame clones only, with some absent. Of 130,000 to 150,000 clones listed, around 80% are singletons. Sequencing input: peripheral blood. The source of these receptors is a human donor in a cohort sampled during active COVID-19.

The chain's CDR3 is CATSREGGYEQYF. CDR3 in DNA: TGTGCCACCAGCAGAGAAGGAGGGTACGAGCAGTACTTC. This sequence joins TRBV15 and TRBJ2-7, with D possibly matching TRBD2 (6 bases). V lost 0 bases and J 4 bases, leaving 7 bases between the germline ends. There are 13 residues in the CDR3. CDR1 and CDR2 (germline): LNHNV, YYDKDF (reference sequence).

This clone came up once. The chain is built from TRBV19 and TRBJ2-5; D is possibly TRBD1 (6 bases). Germline V gives CDR1 LNHDA, CDR2 SQIVND (reference sequence). There are 15 residues in the CDR3. Trimming removed 5 bases at V and 0 bases at J, with 13 bases between. CDR3 bases: TGTGCCAGTAGTTCCCCGCAGGGGAACCAAGAGACCCAGTACTTC. This gives the protein CASSSPQGNQETQYF. Looking up the rest from reference TRBV19 and TRBJ2-5 gives the full variable domain: DGGITQSPKYLFRKEGQNVTLSCEQNLNHDAMYWYRQDPGQGLRLIYYSQIVNDFQKGDIAEGYSVSREKKESFPLTVTSAQKNPTAFYLCASSSPQGNQETQYFGPGTRLLVL.

The CDR3 protein is CASSLKWAPTDTQYF. In nucleotides, the CDR3 is TGCGCCAGCAGCTTGAAGTGGGCCCCGACAGATACGCAGTATTTT. The V call is TRBV5-1, the J call TRBJ2-3; no firm D call. CDR1 is SGHRS and CDR2 is YFSETQ in the germline V gene. The CDR3 has 15 amino acids. V shed 1 base and J shed 3 bases, with 12 bases lying between them.

V is TRBV6-2 or TRBV6-3 and J is TRBJ2-2; 13 bases line up with TRBD2. CDR1 MNHEY and CDR2 SVGEGT come from the germline V gene. With 4 bases clipped from V and 6 bases from J, the junction kept 5 bases outside the gene matches. This CDR3 contains 16 residues. In DNA form, the CDR3 reads TGTGCCAGCAGTTCTCGGACTAGCGGGGGACCCGGGGAGCTGTTTTTT. This sequence encodes CASSSRTSGGPGELFF.

This chain uses TRBV6-5 with TRBJ1-3; D is undetermined. The CDR3 is 16 residues long. Trimming took 2 bases from V and 4 from J, leaving 15 bases between them. Germline V CDR1 and CDR2: MNHEY, SVGAGI. The CDR3 sequence: CASSYRGPRVGNTIYF. As DNA, the CDR3 is TGTGCCAGCAGTTACCGAGGGCCGAGGGTAGGAAACACCATATATTTT.

The chain uses TRBV5-4 and TRBJ2-5, with 14 bases aligning to TRBD2. V lost 0 bases and J lost 1; bases outside the gene matches: 2. The CDR3 contains 17 residues. The germline V gene encodes CDR1 SGHNT and CDR2 YYREEE (reference sequence). CDR3: CASSLGLAGGSQETQYF. CDR3 bases: TGTGCCAGCAGCTTGGGACTAGCGGGGGGGAGCCAAGAGACCCAGTACTTC.

The V gene is TRBV7-3, the J gene TRBJ2-1; D uncertain. The germline gives CDR1 SGHTA, CDR2 FQGTGA. V was trimmed by 0 bases and J by 5 bases, leaving 20 bases between them. The CDR3 contains 18 residues. In nucleotides, the CDR3 is TGTGCCAGCAGCTTAACGTATCGGTCTAAATCTACAGACAATGAGCAGTTCTTC. It translates to CASSLTYRSKSTDNEQFF.

This sequence joins TRBV6-5 and TRBJ1-2, with D perhaps matching TRBD1 (6 bases). The CDR3 has 14 residues. Trimming removed 2 bases from V and 7 bases from J, with 14 bases in between. Germline CDR1 and CDR2: MNHEY and SVGAGI. As DNA, the CDR3 is TGTGCCAGCAGTTACGTAGGCCAGGGGAGTGGCTACACCTTC. Translation gives CASSYVGQGSGYTF.

The gene calls are TRBV2 and TRBJ2-4; maybe TRBD2 (5 bases). The V end lost 1 base, the J end lost 7 bases, and 14 bases lay between the germline ends. The germline V gene encodes CDR1 SNHLY and CDR2 FYNNEI. The CDR3 has 15 residues. The CDR3 bases are TGTGCCAGCAGTGAAGTGTCGGGATTCGGGAACATTCAGTACTTC. Amino acid sequence: CASSEVSGFGNIQYF.

This clone was picked up one time. The CDR3 sequence is CASRTEEAFF. DNA for the CDR3: TGTGCCAGCAGGACAGAGGAAGCTTTCTTT. This chain joins TRBV28 and TRBJ1-1; TRBD1 might be the D (5 bases). The V gene's germline CDR1 is MDHEN and CDR2 SYDVKM. Between the trimmed V and J ends, which lost 6 bases and 8 bases, there was a span of 7 bases. The CDR3 contains 10 residues.

The rearrangement uses TRBV6-5 and TRBJ2-7; 12 bases line up with TRBD2. Trimming cost V 0 bases and J 4 bases; bases outside gene matches: 1. Germline V CDR1 and CDR2: MNHEY, SVGAGI. The CDR3 covers 15 residues. CDR3 region: CASSYSTSGGYEQYF. The CDR3 DNA sequence: TGTGCCAGCAGTTACTCGACTAGCGGGGGTTACGAGCAGTACTTC.

The CDR3: CASSLDPGMNTEAFF. The CDR3 region has the DNA TGTGCCAGCAGCTTAGACCCGGGGATGAACACTGAAGCTTTCTTT. The chain uses TRBV7-9 and TRBJ1-1; D gene ambiguous. The length of the CDR3 is 15 residues. CDR1 and CDR2 (germline): SEHNR, FQNEAQ (reference sequence). V lost 1 base to trimming and J lost 0 bases, with 9 bases between them.

The CDR3 reads CASSQLLAGVTYNEQFF. CDR3 bases: TGTGCCAGCAGCCAATTACTAGCGGGGGTTACCTACAATGAGCAGTTCTTC. The chain carries TRBV3-1 (or the pseudogene TRBV3-2) and TRBJ2-1; 11 bases match TRBD2. The CDR3 loop spans 17 amino acids. Trimming at V came to 2 bases and at J to 2 bases, leaving 5 bases not matched to a gene. Per the germline V gene, CDR1 is LGHDT and CDR2 is YNNKEL (reference sequence).

The V gene is TRBV28, the J gene TRBJ2-1; 8 bases agree with TRBD2. Germline-derived CDR1 and CDR2 are MDHEN and SYDVKM. After removal of 6 bases from V and 9 bases from J, the junction contained 16 bases not matched to a gene. The CDR3 covers 16 residues. The CDR3 nucleotides are TGTGCCAGCAGCTCGGTCCCGGGACTAGTTATTGGTGAGCAGTTCTTC. Amino acid sequence: CASSSVPGLVIGEQFF. Full variable domain (rest looked up from reference TRBV28 and TRBJ2-1): DVKVTQSSRYLVKRTGEKVFLECVQDMDHENMFWYRQDPGLGLRLIYFSYDVKMKEKGDIPEGYSVSREKKERFSLILESASTNQTSMYLCASSSVPGLVIGEQFFGPGTRLTVL.

V usage is TRBV2 and J usage is TRBJ2-5; possible D gene TRBD1, 5 bases. Germline CDR1 is SNHLY and CDR2 is FYNNEI. The CDR3 loop spans 14 amino acids. The V end lost 5 bases, the J end lost 1 base, and 11 bases lay between the germline ends. The CDR3 is CASSLDRFQETQYF. The CDR3 DNA sequence: TGTGCCAGCAGTCTTGACAGATTCCAAGAGACCCAGTACTTC.

V is TRBV11-2 and J is TRBJ2-4; unclear D gene. The CDR3 runs 13 residues. Germline values: CDR1 SGHAT, CDR2 FQNNGV. V was shortened by 5 bases and J by 2 bases, with 7 bases between the two germline ends. CDR3 in DNA: TGTGCCAGCAGCCCCCGGTCCAAAAACATTCAGTACTTC. Translated, it gives CASSPRSKNIQYF.

This clone has more than one count but fewer than ten. The chain recombines TRBV2 with TRBJ2-2; D gene uncertain. The germline CDR1 and CDR2 sequences are SNHLY and FYNNEI. The V end was cut by 2 bases, the J end by 5 bases, with 6 bases between. This CDR3 is built from 13 residues. CDR3 coding DNA: TGTGCCAGCAGTGAACTACTGACCGGGGAGCTGTTTTTT. The encoded protein is CASSELLTGELFF. Using reference TRBV2 and TRBJ2-2 for the parts outside the CDR3, the full variable domain is EPEVTQTPSHQVTQMGQEVILRCVPISNHLYFYWYRQILGQKVEFLVSFYNNEISEKSEIFDDQFSVERPDGSNFTLKIRSTKLEDSAMYFCASSELLTGELFFGEGSRLTVL.

The chain recombines TRBV5-1 with TRBJ2-2; D possibly corresponds to TRBD2 (5 bases). There are 14 residues in the CDR3. Germline-derived CDR1 and CDR2 are SGHRS and YFSETQ. The V and J ends lost 3 bases and 1 base respectively, with 7 bases between them. CDR3 DNA sequence: TGCGCCAGCAGCTACGGGAAGAACACCGGGGAGCTGTTTTTT. This translates into CASSYGKNTGELFF.

This rearrangement joins TRBV27 to TRBJ2-1, with D possibly TRBD1 on 5 matching bases. V lost 3 bases, J lost 3 bases, and 12 bases lay in between. Germline V gene data show CDR1 as MNHEY and CDR2 as SMNVEV (reference sequence). There are 15 residues in the CDR3. CDR3 DNA sequence: TGTGCCAGCAGTTTCTTTGGCAGGGTCTACAATGAGCAGTTCTTC. Protein: CASSFFGRVYNEQFF.

The chain is built from TRBV9 and TRBJ2-5; maybe TRBD1 (5 bases). The CDR3 is made up of 14 amino acids. V was cut by 0 bases and J by 7 bases, with 13 bases left in between. The germline gives CDR1 SGDLS, CDR2 YYNGEE. CDR3 in DNA: TGTGCCAGCAGCGTAGGGATAACTGGGGCGACCCAGTACTTC. It translates to CASSVGITGATQYF.

In this sample, this clone turned up a few times. The chain links TRBV7-3 to TRBJ1-2; a possible D gene is TRBD1 (6 bases). CDR3 length: 13 residues. Germline values: CDR1 SGHTA, CDR2 FQGTGA. V gave up 5 bases and J gave up 6 bases, with 13 bases separating them. The CDR3 here is CASSTAGENGYTF. The CDR3 DNA reads as TGTGCCAGCAGCACAGCAGGGGAGAATGGCTACACCTTC.

V and J are TRBV6-5 and TRBJ2-2, with 7 bases that match TRBD1. This CDR3 is 14 amino acids long. J was trimmed by 3 bases and V by 6 bases; bases with no gene match: 4. In germline, CDR1 is MNHEY, CDR2 SVGAGI. The CDR3 region is CASRRQGDTGELFF. In DNA, the CDR3 is TGTGCCAGCAGAAGACAGGGCGACACCGGGGAGCTGTTTTTT.

Written as DNA, the CDR3 is TGTGCGACAGCGGGACAGGGCTACAATGAGCAGTTCTTC. Amino acids: CATAGQGYNEQFF. The chain joins TRBV15 to TRBJ2-1, with 9 nucleotides matching TRBD1. CDR3 length: 13 residues. CDR1 is LNHNV, CDR2 YYDKDF, per germline (reference sequence).

This clone was seen a single time. This chain links TRBV3-1 (or the pseudogene TRBV3-2) with TRBJ2-7; D remains unclear. The CDR3 consists of 12 residues. CDR1 is LGHDT, CDR2 YNNKEL, per germline (reference sequence). The germline V and J ends were trimmed by 3 bases and 1 base, with 4 bases remaining between them. Here the CDR3 DNA reads TGTGCCAGCAGCCACGGTTCCTACGAGCAGTACTTC. This translates into CASSHGSYEQYF.

The rearrangement uses TRBV30 and TRBJ1-6; D is unresolved. CDR3 length equals 15 residues. V was pared by 3 bases and J by 8 bases, with 17 bases between. Germline V gene sequence: CDR1 GTSNPN, CDR2 SVGIG (reference sequence). Here the CDR3 DNA reads TGTGCCTGGAGCGCGCGGTCTGTAGGAGATTCACCCCTCCACTTT. This translates into CAWSARSVGDSPLHF.

In nucleotides, the CDR3 is TGTGCCAGCAGCTTAACCGGGATTTATAATTCACCCCTCCACTTT. This codes for CASSLTGIYNSPLHF. The chain carries TRBV5-6 and TRBJ1-6; D unclear. Between the trimmed V and J ends, which lost 2 bases and 4 bases, there was a span of 10 bases. Germline lookup yields CDR1 SGHDT and CDR2 YYEEEE. This CDR3 has 15 residues.

The V call is TRBV5-1, the J call TRBJ2-5, with D hard to call. The germline gives CDR1 SGHRS, CDR2 YFSETQ. There are 14 residues in the CDR3. V was pared by 4 bases and J by 5 bases, with 15 bases between. The chain's CDR3 is CASSLVTSSETQYF. The CDR3 nucleotides are TGCGCCAGCAGCCTAGTAACGTCCTCGGAGACCCAGTACTTC. The full variable domain, with the rest looked up from reference TRBV5-1 and TRBJ2-5, is KAGVTQTPRYLIKTRGQQVTLSCSPISGHRSVSWYQQTPGQGLQFLFEYFSETQRNKGNFPGRFSGRQFSNSRSEMNVSTLELGDSALYLCASSLVTSSETQYFGPGTRLLVL.

The chain is built from TRBV27 and TRBJ2-3; 14 positions agree with TRBD2. This CDR3 is built from 20 residues. Germline V lookup: CDR1 MNHEY, CDR2 SMNVEV (reference sequence). V was pared by 7 bases and J by 3 bases, with 18 bases of the junction left unmatched. The CDR3 DNA reads as TGTGCCAGCACCCCAACATCATGGGGACTAGCGGGGGATAGGACAGATACGCAGTATTTT. Translating it yields CASTPTSWGLAGDRTDTQYF.

The chain has TRBV4-3 and TRBJ2-3; 7 bases match TRBD2. Per germline, CDR1 LGHNA and CDR2 YSLEER. V gave up 4 bases and J gave up 0 bases; unmatched junction bases: 4. This CDR3 region has 15 residues. CDR3 nucleotides: TGCGCCAGCAGCCCCCAGCGGGGTAGCACAGATACGCAGTATTTT. Its translation: CASSPQRGSTDTQYF.

The V and J genes are TRBV5-8 and TRBJ2-2, with D possibly TRBD1 on 5 matching bases. CDR3 length: 17 residues. The germline gives CDR1 SGHTS, CDR2 YDEGEE. Between the trimmed V and J ends, which lost 2 bases and 1 base, there was a span of 15 bases. The CDR3 sequence: CASSLLGQGQNTGELFF. CDR3 DNA: TGTGCCAGCAGCTTATTGGGGCAAGGGCAGAACACCGGGGAGCTGTTTTTT.

This sequence joins TRBV3-1 (or the pseudogene TRBV3-2) and TRBJ1-5; D perhaps matches TRBD1 (6 bases). This CDR3 spans 14 amino acids. CDR1 is LGHDT, CDR2 YNNKEL, per germline (reference sequence). V gave up 1 base and J gave up 6 bases, with 10 bases separating them. CDR3 DNA sequence: TGTGCCAGCAGCCAAGGCGGGGGCGGTCAGCCCCAGCATTTT. Amino acids: CASSQGGGGQPQHF.